This entry lists 21 T cell receptor beta chains sequenced from one sample in a study of spatial heterogeneity in lung cancer. Study-level findings and limits: Tumoral mutation counts were tracked by counts of expanded intratumoral alpha and beta TCRs.

No antigen is known for these receptors. Time point defined: sample taken at primary tumor resection. MiXCR, applied by TCRdb to the 5' RACE reads, yields one record per CDR3 protein. The repertoire includes some 16,000 distinct CDR3 sequences, 6.5% to 7% of them detected once, and 20% sits in the top ten. The specimen was lung tumor tissue, collected at surgery. Receptor source: a female donor with early-stage non-small cell lung cancer.

This clonotype was counted a few times. The genes are TRBV5-1 and TRBJ2-7; 7 bases agree with TRBD1. The trim removed 3 bases at V and 5 bases at J, leaving 8 bases unmatched. Germline V gives CDR1 SGHRS, CDR2 YFSETQ. The CDR3 loop spans 14 amino acids. CDR3 DNA: TGCGCCAGCAGCTCCCAGGACAGGAGGAACGAGCAGTACTTC. As protein: CASSSQDRRNEQYF.

This clonotype was observed many times. The chain recombines TRBV20-1 with TRBJ2-1; D may match TRBD1 or TRBD2 (6 bases each). The CDR3 length is 13 residues. Germline assignment: CDR1 DFQATT and CDR2 SNEGSKA (reference sequence). Trimming left V 2 bases short and J 8 bases short, with 13 bases between. CDR3 amino acids: CSARKGGVDEQFF. The CDR3, as DNA: TGCAGTGCTAGAAAGGGGGGCGTGGATGAGCAGTTCTTC.

Sample share makes this clonotype medium-sized. V is TRBV2 and J is TRBJ2-7; 7 bases match TRBD1. The V and J ends lost 7 bases and 1 base, in that order; junction bases with no gene match: 4. This CDR3 is 13 amino acids long. Germline CDR1 reads SNHLY; CDR2 reads FYNNEI. The CDR3 DNA is TGTGCCAGCAATTGGGACAGTTCCTACGAGCAGTACTTC. It translates to CASNWDSSYEQYF.

This clonotype was seen at least ten times. The rearrangement links TRBV28 to TRBJ1-2; no reliable D call. Germline lookup yields CDR1 MDHEN and CDR2 SYDVKM. This CDR3 has 12 residues. V was clipped by 9 bases and J by 4 bases, with 12 bases between them. In DNA form, the CDR3 reads TGTGCCAGTGGGGAGTTGACCTATGGCTACACCTTC. It yields the protein CASGELTYGYTF.

The V gene is TRBV19, the J gene TRBJ2-7, with 7 bases lining up with TRBD1. The CDR3 spans 15 residues. CDR1 and CDR2 (germline): LNHDA, SQIVND (reference sequence). V was pared by 1 base and J by 0 bases, with 3 bases of the junction left unmatched. This chain's CDR3 is CASSIGTGFSYEQYF. CDR3 nucleotides: TGTGCCAGTAGTATAGGGACAGGATTCTCCTACGAGCAGTACTTC.

In its sample, this clonotype was seen a few times. V usage is TRBV7-2 and J usage is TRBJ1-2; no definite D call. V shed 2 bases and J shed 6 bases, with 13 bases lying between them. Germline-derived CDR1 and CDR2 are SGHTA and FQGNSA. This CDR3 has 14 amino acids. The CDR3 nucleotides are TGTGCCAGCAGCTTATCTAGGTCCCGTGATGGCTACACCTTC. Its translation: CASSLSRSRDGYTF.

In its sample, this clonotype was seen many times. V and J are TRBV4-3 and TRBJ2-1; D might be TRBD2 (6 bases). CDR1 and CDR2 (germline): LGHNA, YSLEER. Trimming pared 4 bases from V and 4 bases from J, leaving 14 bases between. CDR3 length: 15 amino acids. CDR3 in DNA: TGCGCCAGCAGCCTTGGGGGGACTCTGTACAATGAGCAGTTCTTC. It encodes CASSLGGTLYNEQFF.

This clonotype was recorded at least ten times. The chain combines TRBV7-6 with TRBJ2-5, with D hard to call. The germline V gene has CDR1 SGHVS and CDR2 FNYEAQ. Trimming stripped 2 bases from V and 3 bases from J, with 10 bases between. This CDR3 has 14 amino acids. The CDR3 protein is CASSLIGQKETQYF. In DNA, the CDR3 is TGTGCCAGCAGCTTAATTGGGCAGAAAGAGACCCAGTACTTC.

This clonotype appeared many times. Germline is not matched at one junction end, which may reflect a read error. Here the CDR3 reads CSAGRTGHSYNSPLLF. CDR3 DNA sequence: TGCAGTGCCGGACGGACAGGACACTCCTATAATTCACCCCTCCTCTTT. The chain has TRBV20-1 and TRBJ1-6; 7 bases map to TRBD1. Germline lookup yields CDR1 DFQATT and CDR2 SNEGSKA (reference sequence). This CDR3 region has 16 residues.

This clonotype has ten or more counts. This sequence joins TRBV6-4 and TRBJ1-1; D uncertain. CDR3 size: 13 residues. The V gene's germline CDR1 is MRHNA and CDR2 SNTAGT. Trimming left V 4 bases short and J 5 bases short, with 11 bases between. The CDR3 bases are TGTGCCAGCAGTGTGTCTCAACAGACTGAAGCTTTCTTT. Protein product: CASSVSQQTEAFF.

This clonotype has a count of ten or more. This chain joins TRBV4-1 and TRBJ2-1, with TRBD2 identical over 7 bases. Trimming removed 1 base from V and 4 bases from J; junction bases left unmatched: 7. The CDR3 is 16 residues long. Per germline, CDR1 MGHRA and CDR2 YSYEKL. The CDR3 DNA follows: TGCGCCAGCAGCCAAGTTCGCCTAGCGGTTTACAATGAGCAGTTCTTC. Protein product: CASSQVRLAVYNEQFF.

By sample share, this clonotype is medium-sized. This chain joins TRBV12-3 or TRBV12-4 and TRBJ2-7; 9 bases agree with TRBD1. With V trimmed by 6 bases and J by 1 base, 4 bases remained unmatched. This CDR3 has 14 amino acids. The CDR3 here is CASSGTGSSYEQYF. DNA of the CDR3: TGTGCCAGCAGCGGGACAGGGTCATCCTACGAGCAGTACTTC.

This chain joins TRBV6-5 and TRBJ2-2; D may be TRBD2 (5 bases). CDR1 MNHEY and CDR2 SVGAGI come from the germline V gene. The length of the CDR3 is 16 residues. V was trimmed by 0 bases and J by 4 bases, leaving 12 bases between them. The CDR3 nucleotides are TGTGCCAGCAGTTACTCGAGGAGGACGAGCACCGGGGAGCTGTTTTTT. It translates to CASSYSRRTSTGELFF.

There are many counts of this clonotype. The V gene is TRBV7-3, the J gene TRBJ1-1; unclear D gene. This CDR3 contains 15 residues. Looked up from germline, CDR1 is SGHTA and CDR2 is FQGTGA. V dropped 0 bases and J dropped 3 bases, with 11 bases sitting between them. The CDR3 protein is CASSLTHAPDTEAFF. The CDR3, as DNA: TGTGCCAGCAGCTTAACGCACGCCCCGGACACTGAAGCTTTCTTT.

This clonotype was recorded many times. The chain uses TRBV12-3 or TRBV12-4 and TRBJ2-2, with D perhaps matching TRBD1 (6 bases). This CDR3 has 15 residues. Trimming took off 7 bases at V and 2 bases at J, with 14 bases between the two ends. Written as DNA, the CDR3 is TGTGCCAGCATCCAGGGGTCTACTAACACCGGGGAGCTGTTTTTT. It specifies CASIQGSTNTGELFF.

The rearrangement uses TRBV20-1 and TRBJ1-1; D possibly corresponds to TRBD1 (6 bases). Germline loops: CDR1 DFQATT, CDR2 SNEGSKA (reference sequence). CDR3 length: 16 residues. Between the trimmed V and J ends, which lost 0 bases and 0 bases, there was a span of 14 bases. The CDR3 DNA follows: TGCAGTGCTAGAGACTTCAGGGAGGGGGTGAACACTGAAGCTTTCTTT. Its protein product is CSARDFREGVNTEAFF.

Many counts were recorded for this clonotype. The genes are TRBV4-2 and TRBJ2-1, with 13 nucleotides matching TRBD2. Germline CDR1 reads LGHNA; CDR2 reads YNFKEQ. The junction had 2 bases not matched to a gene; V was cut back by 0 bases and J by 6 bases. This CDR3 has 16 residues. In DNA form, the CDR3 reads TGTGCCAGCAGCCAAGATACTAGCGGGGGGGCCAATGAGCAGTTCTTC. This codes for CASSQDTSGGANEQFF.

This clonotype was found many times. The V gene is TRBV2, the J gene TRBJ1-2; D is undetermined. Trimming pared 1 base from V and 4 bases from J, leaving 13 bases between. This CDR3 spans 15 amino acids. The germline V gene has CDR1 SNHLY and CDR2 FYNNEI. CDR3 nucleotide sequence: TGTGCCAGCAGTGAAGACGGGAGGGTTAGCTATGGCTACACCTTC. This sequence encodes CASSEDGRVSYGYTF.

This clonotype was picked up many times. The genes are TRBV2 and TRBJ2-5; D remains ambiguous. The CDR3 covers 11 residues. V gave up 2 bases and J gave up 5 bases, with 3 bases separating them. Per the germline V gene, CDR1 is SNHLY and CDR2 is FYNNEI. CDR3 residues: CASSEYETQYF. Written as DNA, the CDR3 is TGTGCCAGCAGTGAATATGAGACCCAGTACTTC.

The table lists this clonotype with many counts. This chain connects TRBV7-9 to TRBJ2-3; 7 nucleotides match TRBD1. Per the germline V gene, CDR1 is SEHNR and CDR2 is FQNEAQ (reference sequence). V lost 2 bases and J lost 3; bases outside the gene matches: 8. CDR3 length: 16 residues. This CDR3 is CASSLLTGSGTDTQYF. CDR3 coding DNA: TGTGCCAGCAGCTTACTGACAGGGTCCGGTACAGATACGCAGTATTTT.

This clonotype was observed at least ten times. The rearrangement joins TRBV12-3 or TRBV12-4 to TRBJ1-3, with D perhaps matching TRBD1 (6 bases). V was trimmed by 3 bases and J by 2 bases, leaving 8 bases between them. The CDR3 runs to 14 residues. The CDR3 DNA reads TGTGCCAGCAGTTTCGCAGGGGCTGGAAACACCATATATTTT. Residues: CASSFAGAGNTIYF.